This passage covers 25 T cell receptor beta chains from one sample sequenced in a study of cytomegalovirus exposure and HLA in healthy donors. With 60 Vbeta and 13 Jbeta primers, the PCR was carried out. Libraries were prepared by immunoSEQ multiplex PCR; TCRdb keeps only in-frame clonotypes and omits some of them. The specimen's table records about 140,000 clones. The sequenced sample consisted of PBMCs. These receptors were taken from a woman aged 18-35 years in good health and CMV-seronegative.

The chain combines TRBV27 with TRBJ2-2, with TRBD1 matching over 8 bases. The CDR3 runs to 13 residues. Trimming at V came to 9 bases and at J to 3 bases, leaving 3 bases not matched to a gene. Germline V gives CDR1 MNHEY, CDR2 SMNVEV (reference sequence). CDR3 coding DNA: TGTGCCAGTCAGACAGGGGACACCGGGGAGCTGTTTTTT. It translates to CASQTGDTGELFF.

The rearrangement links TRBV4-2 to TRBJ2-3; 8 nucleotides line up with TRBD2. V shed 0 bases and J 4 bases; nucleotides not matched to a gene: 6. This CDR3 is 16 amino acids long. Germline values: CDR1 LGHNA, CDR2 YNFKEQ. CDR3 region: CASSQELAVGADTQYF. In DNA form, the CDR3 reads TGTGCCAGCAGCCAAGAACTAGCGGTCGGCGCAGATACGCAGTATTTT.

V gene TRBV7-9 combines with J gene TRBJ2-1; TRBD2 might be the D (6 bases). CDR1 SEHNR and CDR2 FQNEAQ come from the germline V gene (reference sequence). The V and J ends lost 5 bases and 0 bases respectively, with 11 bases between them. This CDR3 spans 15 amino acids. The CDR3 is CASSPAGSSYNEQFF. CDR3 in DNA: TGTGCCAGCAGCCCAGCGGGTAGCTCCTACAATGAGCAGTTCTTC.

The chain combines TRBV7-9 with TRBJ1-4; D is unresolved. CDR1 and CDR2 (germline): SEHNR, FQNEAQ (reference sequence). The CDR3 loop spans 14 amino acids. The V end was cut by 5 bases, the J end by 8 bases, with 15 bases between. This chain's CDR3 is CASSRWGEGEKLFF. The CDR3 DNA sequence: TGTGCCAGCAGCCGTTGGGGTGAGGGCGAAAAACTGTTTTTT.

The genes are TRBV5-1 and TRBJ2-1; 11 bases match TRBD2. With 0 bases clipped from V and 4 bases from J, the junction kept 0 bases outside the gene matches. The CDR3 has 15 residues. Germline CDR1 and CDR2: SGHRS and YFSETQ. The CDR3 DNA follows: TGCGCCAGCAGCTTGGGGACTAGCGGGTACAATGAGCAGTTCTTC. It codes for CASSLGTSGYNEQFF.

The chain uses TRBV5-1 and TRBJ2-3; the D gene is possibly TRBD2 (6 bases). V dropped 4 bases and J dropped 2 bases, with 14 bases sitting between them. This CDR3 has 15 amino acids. Germline CDR1 is SGHRS and CDR2 is YFSETQ. CDR3 protein: CASSPGLSNTDTQYF. CDR3 nucleotides: TGCGCCAGCAGCCCGGGACTTTCAAACACAGATACGCAGTATTTT. Variable domain in full (rest from reference TRBV5-1 and TRBJ2-3): KAGVTQTPRYLIKTRGQQVTLSCSPISGHRSVSWYQQTPGQGLQFLFEYFSETQRNKGNFPGRFSGRQFSNSRSEMNVSTLELGDSALYLCASSPGLSNTDTQYFGPGTRLTVL.

The CDR3 DNA follows: TGTGCAAGTCGCTATGCCCCTCGTGTGGGGAGTGGAGGCGGGGAGCTGTTTTTT. Translated: CASRYAPRVGSGGGELFF. V gene TRBV12-2 combines with J gene TRBJ2-2; the D call in the table, TRBD2, was not verified against the DNA. TRBV12-2 is given as a pseudogene. There are 18 residues in the CDR3.

This chain uses TRBV2 with TRBJ2-7; 11 nucleotides agree with TRBD2. The germline V gene has CDR1 SNHLY and CDR2 FYNNEI. The V and J ends lost 4 bases and 4 bases, in that order; junction bases with no gene match: 12. The CDR3 extends over 17 amino acids. CDR3 in DNA: TGTGCCAGCAGTGTAGAACTAGCGGGAGACGACTTTTACGAGCAGTACTTC. Amino acids: CASSVELAGDDFYEQYF.

This chain links TRBV7-9 with TRBJ2-7; 9 nucleotides align to TRBD1. The CDR3 loop spans 16 amino acids. Looked up from germline, CDR1 is SEHNR and CDR2 is FQNEAQ (reference sequence). J lost 5 bases, V lost 5 bases, and 13 bases had no gene match. The CDR3 spells CASSPIQGQGTDEQYF. In nucleotides, the CDR3 is TGTGCCAGCAGCCCCATCCAAGGACAGGGGACCGACGAGCAGTACTTC.

The chain recombines TRBV5-1 with TRBJ1-1, with D unresolved. Trimming shortened V by 0 bases and J by 4 bases, and 10 bases separated the two germline ends. CDR3 length: 14 residues. Germline V lookup: CDR1 SGHRS, CDR2 YFSETQ. CDR3 residues: CASSLVPGTTEAFF. The CDR3 DNA follows: TGCGCCAGCAGCTTGGTGCCGGGTACCACTGAAGCTTTCTTT.

This rearrangement joins TRBV5-1 to TRBJ1-4, with TRBD1 identical over 7 bases. This CDR3 is 16 amino acids long. Germline assignment: CDR1 SGHRS and CDR2 YFSETQ. Trimming at V came to 4 bases and at J to 2 bases, leaving 8 bases not matched to a gene. DNA of the CDR3: TGCGCCAGCAGCCAGACAGGGTCCGATACTAATGAAAAACTGTTTTTT. It encodes CASSQTGSDTNEKLFF.

The rearrangement joins TRBV4-2 to TRBJ1-1; no clear D. Germline-derived CDR1 and CDR2 are LGHNA and YNFKEQ. The CDR3 spans 15 residues. Trimming stripped 2 bases from V and 7 bases from J, with 17 bases between. The CDR3 nucleotides read TGTGCCAGCAGCCAAAATCTCCCAAGCCCTCTTGAAGCTTTCTTT. It encodes CASSQNLPSPLEAFF.

V gene TRBV7-3 combines with J gene TRBJ2-3, with D unresolved. This CDR3 comprises 14 residues. Germline V CDR1 and CDR2: SGHTA, FQGTGA. With 5 bases removed from V and 1 base from J, the gap between germline ends came to 10 bases. The CDR3 sequence: CASSPLEGTDTQYF. CDR3 in DNA: TGTGCCAGCAGCCCTCTCGAGGGCACAGATACGCAGTATTTT.

The V call is TRBV5-1, the J call TRBJ2-5; the D gene is possibly TRBD1 (6 bases). The CDR3 is 15 amino acids. Germline V CDR1 and CDR2: SGHRS, YFSETQ. Between the trimmed V and J ends, which lost 3 bases and 1 base, there was a span of 13 bases. In nucleotides, the CDR3 is TGCGCCAGCAGCTCGTTAACAGGGTCCCAAGAGACCCAGTACTTC. Protein: CASSSLTGSQETQYF.

The chain has TRBV5-4 and TRBJ2-7; 10 bases align to TRBD2. CDR3 length: 14 amino acids. The germline V gene has CDR1 SGHNT and CDR2 YYREEE (reference sequence). With V trimmed by 4 bases and J by 7 bases, 8 bases remained unmatched. The CDR3 here is CASSLTSGMGEQYF. The CDR3 region has the DNA TGTGCCAGCAGCCTCACTAGCGGGATGGGTGAGCAGTACTTC.

V is TRBV7-2 and J is TRBJ2-7, with TRBD2 as a possible D gene (7 bases). Per the germline V gene, CDR1 is SGHTA and CDR2 is FQGNSA. The CDR3 loop spans 15 amino acids. Trimming cost V 4 bases and J 1 base, with 14 bases left between them. Here the CDR3 DNA reads TGTGCCAGCAGCTATAACAGCGGGACATCCTACGAGCAGTACGTC. This encodes CASSYNSGTSYEQYV.

V and J are TRBV21-1 and TRBJ2-7; TRBD1, the table's D call, lacks a check against the DNA. TRBV21-1 is a known pseudogene. The CDR3 runs 16 residues. The CDR3 DNA reads as TGTGCCAGCAGCAACAGAAAGGGGCGCGTTGTCGACGAGCAGTACGTC. It encodes CASSNRKGRVVDEQYV.

In nucleotides, the CDR3 is TGTGCCAGCAGCGGGACAGGGTCCTTGACTGAAGCTTTCTTT. Residues: CASSGTGSLTEAFF. The rearrangement joins TRBV9 to TRBJ1-1; 8 positions match TRBD1. Trimming cost V 3 bases and J 5 bases; bases outside gene matches: 6. Germline V gives CDR1 SGDLS, CDR2 YYNGEE. CDR3 length: 14 residues.

The CDR3: CASSIVLRQGYEQYF. The DNA of the CDR3 is TGTGCCAGTAGTATAGTACTGCGGCAGGGGTACGAGCAGTACTTC. The chain is built from TRBV19 and TRBJ2-7; tentative D call: TRBD1 (6 bases). The V gene's germline CDR1 is LNHDA and CDR2 SQIVND (reference sequence). The CDR3 loop spans 15 amino acids. V shed 1 base and J shed 4 bases, with 14 bases lying between them.

V is TRBV9 and J is TRBJ1-4; D unclear. V was trimmed by 1 base and J by 8 bases, leaving 9 bases between them. The CDR3 runs to 13 residues. The germline CDR1 and CDR2 sequences are SGDLS and YYNGEE. The CDR3 DNA follows: TGTGCCAGCAGCGTACAGGCGGGAGAAAAACTGTTTTTT. This codes for CASSVQAGEKLFF. Full variable domain (rest looked up from reference TRBV9 and TRBJ1-4): DSGVTQTPKHLITATGQRVTLRCSPRSGDLSVYWYQQSLDQGLQFLIQYYNGEERAKGNILERFSAQQFPDLHSELNLSSLELGDSALYFCASSVQAGEKLFFGSGTQLSVL.

This sequence joins TRBV18 and TRBJ1-3, with D uncertain. Per the germline V gene, CDR1 is KGHSH and CDR2 is LQKENI. V was pared by 2 bases and J by 0 bases, with 8 bases between. This CDR3 contains 15 residues. The CDR3 DNA reads as TGTGCCAGCTCACCATCAGGTTACTCTGGAAACACCATATATTTT. Translating gives CASSPSGYSGNTIYF.

The gene calls are TRBV6-1 and TRBJ2-1; possible D gene TRBD1, 5 bases. V was clipped by 7 bases and J by 2 bases, with 9 bases between them. CDR1 and CDR2 from the germline V gene are MNHNS and SASEGT. This CDR3 comprises 13 residues. CDR3 coding DNA: TGTGCCAGCAAGGGGCTTGCCTACAATGAGCAGTTCTTC. Translated, it gives CASKGLAYNEQFF.

The CDR3 sequence is CASSLAGQGLYEQYV. For the CDR3, the DNA is TGTGCCAGCAGCTTAGCGGGACAGGGCCTATACGAGCAGTACGTC. The J gene is TRBJ2-7, the V gene TRBV7-2; 9 bases line up with TRBD1. Per germline, CDR1 SGHTA and CDR2 FQGNSA. This CDR3 is built from 15 residues. Unmatched junction bases numbered 4, after V lost 0 bases and J lost 4 bases.

The chain carries TRBV4-2 and TRBJ1-5, with D perhaps matching TRBD1 (5 bases). This CDR3 contains 16 residues. Germline V CDR1 and CDR2: LGHNA, YNFKEQ. The V end lost 1 base, the J end lost 3 bases, and 13 bases lay between the germline ends. DNA for the CDR3: TGTGCCAGCAGCCAAGCGGAGGGGCAGAACAATCAGCCCCAGCATTTT. Amino acids: CASSQAEGQNNQPQHF.

J is TRBJ2-7 and V is TRBV5-1; 7 nucleotides agree with TRBD1. This CDR3 spans 12 amino acids. Germline-derived CDR1 and CDR2 are SGHRS and YFSETQ. Trimming took 4 bases from V and 6 from J; bases not matched to a gene: 4. The CDR3 region has the DNA TGCGCCAGCAGCACCGACAGGGCCGAGCAGTACTTC. Its translation: CASSTDRAEQYF.